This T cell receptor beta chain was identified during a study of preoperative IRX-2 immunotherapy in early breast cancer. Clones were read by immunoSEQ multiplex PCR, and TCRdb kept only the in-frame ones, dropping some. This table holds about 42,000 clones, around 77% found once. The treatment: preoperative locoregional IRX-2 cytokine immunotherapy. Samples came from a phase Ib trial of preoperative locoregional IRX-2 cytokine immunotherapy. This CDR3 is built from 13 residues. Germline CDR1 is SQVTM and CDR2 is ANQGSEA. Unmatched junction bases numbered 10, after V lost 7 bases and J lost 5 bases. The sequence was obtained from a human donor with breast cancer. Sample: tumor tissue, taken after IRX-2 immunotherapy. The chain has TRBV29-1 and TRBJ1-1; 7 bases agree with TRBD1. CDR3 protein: CSGIEGARTEAFF. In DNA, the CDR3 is TGCAGCGGGATCGAGGGGGCGCGGACTGAAGCTTTCTTT.